This T cell receptor beta chain was captured in a study of sequential checkpoint blockade in melanoma. About the research overall: Randomization was 1:1 between first-line nivolumab→ipilimumab and ipilimumab→nivolumab. Each arm's sequence ended with maintenance nivolumab.

Treatment reported: randomized to nivolumab then ipilimumab (arm A) or the reverse (arm B). Patients had received no earlier DNA-damaging chemotherapy. PBMC sorting kept live CD3+CD8+ cells without CD19 or CD56. The V and J ends lost 1 base and 7 bases, in that order; junction bases with no gene match: 0. Germline V gene lookup returns CDR1 MGHRA and CDR2 YSYEKL. The CDR3 is 14 residues long. Assay used: immunoSEQ multiplex PCR; TCRdb lists only in-frame clones, some missing. In the table there are 15,000 to 20,000 clones, approximately 70% of which are singletons. The source was CD8+ T cells sorted from blood (inferred from file names), collected from a patient given nivolumab and ipilimumab in sequence. The clonotype was recovered from a human donor with melanoma. The chain is built from TRBV4-1 and TRBJ1-6, with 8 bases matching TRBD1. CDR3 DNA sequence: TGCGCCAGCAGCCAAGGGACAGGGAATTCACCCCTCCACTTT. Its protein product is CASSQGTGNSPLHF.